This is a list of T cell receptor beta chains from one sample in a study of yellow fever vaccine responses in identical twins. TCRdb reprocessed the RT-PCR reads via MiXCR and lists one record per CDR3 protein. The table lists 15,000 to 20,000 distinct CDR3 sequences, approximately 63% of them singletons, with less than 9.5% in the top ten. The source material was T cells from blood (PBMCs), unsorted or a sorted subset (not recorded which), sampled before or after yellow fever vaccination (not recorded which). These receptors were collected from a woman aged 18-29 years who received the yellow fever vaccine. The CDR3 runs from the conserved cysteine through the conserved F or W. Fields, in order: V gene, D gene, J gene, clone size, CDR3 protein, CDR3 DNA. The D gene is left open where the match is weak. Clone size appears in some rows only: once, few, many, or a class for an expanded clone.

v_gene: TRBV24-1; d_gene: NA; j_gene: TRBJ2-1; abundance: few; CDR3aa: CATSDQKSPNEQFF; CDR3nt: TGTGCCACCAGTGACCAAAAGTCGCCCAATGAGCAGTTCTTC
v_gene: TRBV7-6; d_gene: NA; j_gene: TRBJ2-3; abundance: few; CDR3aa: CASSPRLSKADTQYF; CDR3nt: TGTGCCAGCAGCCCCAGGCTCTCAAAGGCAGATACGCAGTATTTT
v_gene: TRBV11-2; d_gene: NA; j_gene: TRBJ1-1; abundance: NA; CDR3aa: CASSPRGGYLNTEAFF; CDR3nt: TGTGCCAGCAGCCCCCGGGGGGGCTATTTGAACACTGAAGCTTTCTTT
v_gene: TRBV11-2; d_gene: NA; j_gene: TRBJ1-2; abundance: NA; CDR3aa: CASSLGTGPYGYTF; CDR3nt: TGTGCCAGCAGCTTAGGTACAGGGCCTTATGGCTACACCTTC
v_gene: TRBV11-2; d_gene: TRBD2; j_gene: TRBJ2-1; abundance: NA; CDR3aa: CASSLLSTSDIAEQFF; CDR3nt: TGTGCCAGCAGCTTACTGTCGACTAGCGACATAGCAGAGCAGTTCTTC
v_gene: TRBV7-7; d_gene: NA; j_gene: TRBJ2-3; abundance: NA; CDR3aa: CASSPQRGDTQYF; CDR3nt: TGTGCCAGCAGCCCACAGAGGGGTGATACGCAGTATTTT
v_gene: TRBV20-1; d_gene: NA; j_gene: TRBJ1-5; abundance: NA; CDR3aa: CSAIYLGSNQPQHF; CDR3nt: TGCAGTGCCATTTATCTGGGGTCCAATCAGCCCCAGCATTTT
v_gene: TRBV18; d_gene: TRBD1; j_gene: TRBJ1-1; abundance: NA; CDR3aa: CASSPRQGAGVNTEAFF; CDR3nt: TGTGCCAGCTCACCGAGGCAGGGGGCGGGGGTGAACACTGAAGCTTTCTTT
v_gene: TRBV5-1; d_gene: TRBD2; j_gene: TRBJ2-5; abundance: few; CDR3aa: CASSLTGGLQETQYF; CDR3nt: TGCGCCAGCAGCTTAACGGGAGGCCTCCAAGAGACCCAGTACTTC
v_gene: TRBV27; d_gene: NA; j_gene: TRBJ2-3; abundance: NA; CDR3aa: CASMSHGTDTQYF; CDR3nt: TGTGCCAGCATGTCTCACGGCACAGATACGCAGTATTTT
v_gene: TRBV12-3/TRBV12-4; d_gene: NA; j_gene: TRBJ2-1; abundance: NA; CDR3aa: CASTGVWGEQFF; CDR3nt: TGTGCCAGCACTGGGGTTTGGGGTGAGCAGTTCTTC
v_gene: TRBV2; d_gene: NA; j_gene: TRBJ2-5; abundance: few; CDR3aa: CASNMIGVRETQYF; CDR3nt: TGTGCCAGCAACATGATCGGCGTTCGGGAGACCCAGTACTTC
v_gene: TRBV11-2; d_gene: TRBD2; j_gene: TRBJ2-1; abundance: NA; CDR3aa: CASSLQGPGLGMNEQFF; CDR3nt: TGTGCCAGCAGCTTACAGGGTCCGGGACTAGGGATGAACGAGCAGTTCTTC
v_gene: TRBV10-1; d_gene: NA; j_gene: TRBJ1-1; abundance: few; CDR3aa: CASSYGEGTEAFF; CDR3nt: TGCGCCAGCAGTTATGGGGAGGGCACTGAAGCTTTCTTT
v_gene: TRBV11-1; d_gene: NA; j_gene: TRBJ1-3; abundance: once; CDR3aa: CASSPGGARSGNTIYF; CDR3nt: TGTGCCAGCAGCCCCGGCGGGGCCAGGTCTGGAAACACCATATATTTT
v_gene: TRBV12-3/TRBV12-4; d_gene: NA; j_gene: TRBJ2-2; abundance: once; CDR3aa: CASRYTGELFF; CDR3nt: TGTGCCAGCAGATACACCGGGGAGCTGTTTTTT
v_gene: TRBV7-6; d_gene: TRBD1; j_gene: TRBJ2-3; abundance: once; CDR3aa: CASSFGQGSTDTQYF; CDR3nt: TGTGCCAGCAGCTTCGGACAGGGAAGCACAGATACGCAGTATTTT
v_gene: TRBV7-6; d_gene: NA; j_gene: TRBJ2-2; abundance: NA; CDR3aa: CASSRDTTGELFF; CDR3nt: TGTGCCAGCAGTAGGGACACCACCGGGGAGCTGTTTTTT
v_gene: TRBV18; d_gene: NA; j_gene: TRBJ1-2; abundance: NA; CDR3aa: CASSPIETNYGYTF; CDR3nt: TGTGCCAGCTCACCTATAGAAACTAACTATGGCTACACCTTC
v_gene: TRBV11-2; d_gene: TRBD2; j_gene: TRBJ2-1; abundance: NA; CDR3aa: CASRSLGGAGEQFF; CDR3nt: TGTGCCAGCAGGTCGCTCGGGGGGGCTGGTGAGCAGTTCTTC
v_gene: TRBV20-1; d_gene: NA; j_gene: TRBJ2-3; abundance: NA; CDR3aa: CSASPADTQYF; CDR3nt: TGCAGTGCCAGTCCCGCAGATACGCAGTATTTT
v_gene: TRBV18; d_gene: NA; j_gene: TRBJ1-2; abundance: few; CDR3aa: CASSHGTDYGYTF; CDR3nt: TGTGCCAGCTCGCACGGGACGGACTATGGCTACACCTTC
v_gene: TRBV2; d_gene: TRBD2; j_gene: TRBJ2-7; abundance: NA; CDR3aa: CASRSQRLASYSYEQYF; CDR3nt: TGTGCCAGCAGATCACAGCGACTAGCGTCATACTCCTACGAGCAGTACTTC
v_gene: TRBV29-1; d_gene: TRBD2; j_gene: TRBJ2-1; abundance: NA; CDR3aa: CSVAKGLAGRDEQFF; CDR3nt: TGCAGCGTCGCTAAGGGACTAGCGGGAAGGGATGAGCAGTTCTTC
v_gene: TRBV11-2; d_gene: NA; j_gene: TRBJ1-1; abundance: NA; CDR3aa: CASSLIYQNTEAFF; CDR3nt: TGTGCCAGCAGCTTGATTTACCAGAACACTGAAGCTTTCTTT
v_gene: TRBV21-1; d_gene: NA; j_gene: TRBJ2-3; abundance: NA; CDR3aa: CASSKVRASERDTQYF; CDR3nt: TGTGCCAGCAGCAAAGTTCGGGCTAGCGAGCGGGATACGCAGTATTTT
v_gene: TRBV12-3/TRBV12-4; d_gene: NA; j_gene: TRBJ2-1; abundance: NA; CDR3aa: CASSPGGSYNEQFF; CDR3nt: TGTGCCAGCAGTCCCGGGGGTTCCTACAATGAGCAGTTCTTC
v_gene: TRBV3-1; d_gene: NA; j_gene: TRBJ2-1; abundance: few; CDR3aa: CASSQVYNEQFF; CDR3nt: TGTGCCAGCAGCCAAGTATACAATGAGCAGTTCTTC
v_gene: TRBV2; d_gene: NA; j_gene: TRBJ1-5; abundance: NA; CDR3aa: CASSPNPGEQPQHF; CDR3nt: TGTGCCAGCAGTCCTAATCCTGGGGAGCAGCCCCAGCATTTT
v_gene: TRBV11-1; d_gene: NA; j_gene: TRBJ1-1; abundance: NA; CDR3aa: CASSLWGDGEAFF; CDR3nt: TGTGCCAGCAGCTTATGGGGGGACGGTGAAGCTTTCTTT
v_gene: TRBV2; d_gene: NA; j_gene: TRBJ2-1; abundance: NA; CDR3aa: CASRENNEQFF; CDR3nt: TGTGCCAGCAGGGAAAACAATGAGCAGTTCTTC
v_gene: TRBV18; d_gene: NA; j_gene: TRBJ2-2; abundance: few; CDR3aa: CASSPGVANTGELFF; CDR3nt: TGTGCCAGCTCACCAGGAGTGGCGAACACCGGGGAGCTGTTTTTT
v_gene: TRBV11-2; d_gene: NA; j_gene: TRBJ2-2; abundance: once; CDR3aa: CASSPRVDGELFF; CDR3nt: TGTGCCAGCAGCCCCCGGGTGGACGGGGAGCTGTTTTTT